Listed below are T cell receptor beta chains from one sample, sequenced in a study of cytomegalovirus exposure and HLA in healthy donors. Some clones are missing from TCRdb's copy, which holds only in-frame ones; the method was immunoSEQ multiplex PCR. The sample includes about 110,000 clones, roughly three quarters of them seen just once. Sequences were obtained from PBMCs. The receptors shown here come from a man in his thirties or forties in good health and CMV-seronegative. Each CDR3 is given with its conserved first and last residue. D genes are given only for firm matches. Where a row states a size, it is once, few, many or the class of an expanded clone; other rows omit it.

j_call | v_call | d_call | clone_size | cdr3_nt | cdr3_aa
TRBJ2-7 | TRBV7-9 | TRBD1 | . | TGTGCCAGCAGCTCTCCGCCGGGACAGGGTTCCTACGAGCAGTACTTC | CASSSPPGQGSYEQYF
TRBJ2-3 | TRBV5-1 | . | few | TGCGCCAGCAGCTTGGTCGGAGATACGCAGTATTTT | CASSLVGDTQYF
TRBJ2-7 | TRBV6-5 | . | . | TGTGCCAGCAGTTATTCGGGTCAGAGCTCCTACGAGCAGTACTTC | CASSYSGQSSYEQYF
TRBJ2-1 | TRBV2 | . | few | TGTGCCAGCAGAATGGGTGCAGGGGCCATCTACAATGAGCAGTTCTTC | CASRMGAGAIYNEQFF
TRBJ1-3 | TRBV4-1 | . | . | TGCGCCAGCAGCCAAGGATCAGGGAGGAACTCTGGAAACACCATATATTTT | CASSQGSGRNSGNTIYF
TRBJ2-3 | TRBV2 | . | . | TGTGCCAGCAGTGAATCTGGCAGGGGAGGCACAGATACGCAGTATTTT | CASSESGRGGTDTQYF
TRBJ2-4 | TRBV13 | . | . | TGTGCCAGCAGCTTCGAGCGGTTAGCCAAAAACAGTCAGTACTTC | CASSFERLAKNSQYF
TRBJ1-3 | TRBV19 | TRBD1 | . | TGTGCCAGCAGGGACAGGGGCTCTGGAAACACCATATATTTT | CASRDRGSGNTIYF
TRBJ2-1 | TRBV7-2 | TRBD2 | few | TGTGCCAGCAGCTCGCAAATAGCGGGAGGCCTAGAGCAGTTCTTC | CASSSQIAGGLEQFF
TRBJ2-7 | TRBV4-3 | . | . | TGCGCCAGCAGCCAAGAGGGAGGTCAGGGCGGCGAGCAGTACTTC | CASSQEGGQGGEQYF
TRBJ1-1 | TRBV4-1 | . | . | TGCGCCAGCAGCCCGAAAAGTGGCGGCACTGAAGCTTTCTTT | CASSPKSGGTEAFF
TRBJ2-6 | TRBV5-1 | . | . | TGCGCCAGCAGAGACCAGGGGACCCTCTCTGGGGCCAACGTCCTGACTTTC | CASRDQGTLSGANVLTF
TRBJ1-2 | TRBV18 | TRBD1 | . | TGTGCCAGCTCACCTACAGGGGAAGTCTATGGCTACACCTTC | CASSPTGEVYGYTF
TRBJ2-7 | TRBV9 | . | few | TGTGCCAGCAGCGTAGGGCAGGATAGCTCCTACGAGCAGTACTTC | CASSVGQDSSYEQYF
TRBJ1-5 | TRBV4-1 | . | . | TGCGCCAGCAGCCAAGGATCCATCCGGGGTCAGCCCCAGCATTTT | CASSQGSIRGQPQHF
TRBJ1-5 | TRBV6-1 | . | . | TGTGCCAGCAGTGAATTGGCCCGTTGGCAGCAGCCCCAGCATTTT | CASSELARWQQPQHF
TRBJ2-5 | TRBV11-3 | TRBD2 | . | TGTGCCAGCAGCTTAGGCCTAGCGGGAGGAGAGACCCAGTACTTC | CASSLGLAGGETQYF
TRBJ2-7 | TRBV28 | . | . | TGTGCCAGCAGTTCCGGGAGTAGGGGGCGGGTGGAGCAGTACTTC | CASSSGSRGRVEQYF
TRBJ2-7 | TRBV7-9 | . | . | TGTGCCAGCAGCTACGGGATCTACGAGCAGTACTTC | CASSYGIYEQYF
TRBJ2-3 | TRBV28 | TRBD2 | . | TGTGCCAGCAGTCCTGGGACTAGCGGGGTGGGGCCGGATACGCAGTATTTT | CASSPGTSGVGPDTQYF
TRBJ2-5 | TRBV10-3 | TRBD2 | few | TGTGCCATCAGTGAACGACTAGCGGGAGAGCGGGTACAAGAGACCCAGTACTTC | CAISERLAGERVQETQYF
TRBJ2-1 | TRBV7-3 | TRBD2 | . | TGTGCCAGCAGCCCCCGGACTAGCGGGAGGGGCGATGAGCAGTTCTTC | CASSPRTSGRGDEQFF
TRBJ2-7 | TRBV2 | . | . | TGTGCCGGAGATCAGGGAGGATCCTCCTACGAGCAGTACTTC | CAGDQGGSSYEQYF